What follows describes a single T cell receptor beta chain. V dropped 1 base and J dropped 6 bases, with 16 bases sitting between them. The CDR3 covers 16 residues. From germline, CDR1 is LNHNV and CDR2 YYDKDF (reference sequence). This specimen belongs to a study of shared T cell receptors in the human thymus. Measured with immunoSEQ multiplex PCR; TCRdb has only the in-frame clones, and not every one. The sample includes more than 300,000 clones, 95% of them seen just once. This clonotype was sampled from a human donor. The J gene is TRBJ2-1, the V gene TRBV15; D gene unclear. Sequenced material: thymocytes. The CDR3 DNA is TGTGCCACCAGCAGAGGGTACGGCAAGGGATTCAATGAGCAGTTCTTC. It is translated as CATSRGYGKGFNEQFF.